The clone carrying this T cell receptor beta chain was seen only a few times. The antigen is undetermined. This sample is drawn from a study of T-cell memory formation after mild COVID-19. Study results and limitations: Second-wave clones reaching peak frequency on day 37 lacked confirmed SARS-CoV-2 specificity.

MiXCR, applied by TCRdb to the 5' RACE reads, yields one record per CDR3 protein. The sample carries just over 60,000 distinct CDR3 sequences, roughly 9.9% recorded once. CDR3 size: 15 residues. V lost 0 bases and J lost 10; bases outside the gene matches: 5. Looked up from germline, CDR1 is SGDLS and CDR2 is YYNGEE. Sequencing used PBMCs or a T cell subset sorted from them (not recorded which). V and J are TRBV9 and TRBJ1-6; 9 bases line up with TRBD1. The sequence was collected from a young man who had mild COVID-19 (a few samples of this study predate the infection). Cell type and time point are not known. The CDR3 DNA follows: TGTGCCAGCAGCGTAGGAGGGGACAGGGTGTCACCCCTCCACTTT. Translating gives CASSVGGDRVSPLHF.